These 8 T cell receptor beta chains came from one sample sequenced in a study of shared clonotypes between healthy human individuals. Naive CD8 cells comprised CD45RO-negative, CCR7-positively selected cells, excluding terminally differentiated effector memory CD45RA+ cells. Generated by immunoSEQ multiplex PCR, the TCRdb table keeps only in-frame clones and is missing some. The sample comprises hundreds of thousands of clones, roughly nine tenths of which are singletons, and about a quarter rests with the top ten. Source material: naive CD8+ T cells sorted from blood. The receptors originated from a man aged 30 to 39 in good health.

J is TRBJ1-1 and V is TRBV29-1; 8 bases line up with TRBD1. Germline V gene data show CDR1 as SQVTM and CDR2 as ANQGSEA. This CDR3 comprises 15 residues. J lost 10 bases, V lost 5 bases, and 18 bases had no gene match. CDR3 protein: CSVLTGTGAALGAFF. As DNA, the CDR3 is TGCAGCGTTTTGACCGGGACAGGAGCCGCGCTAGGAGCTTTCTTT. The full variable domain, in which reference TRBV29-1 and TRBJ1-1 provide the parts outside the CDR3, is SAVISQKPSRDICQRGTSLTIQCQVDSQVTMMFWYRQQPGQSLTLIATANQGSEATYESGFVIDKFPISRPNLTFSTLTVSNMSPEDSSIYLCSVLTGTGAALGAFFGQGTRLTVV.

J is TRBJ1-5 and V is TRBV28; 10 bases are shared with TRBD1. V trimming: 6 bases; J trimming: 4 bases; junction bases outside the gene matches: 6. The germline V gene encodes CDR1 MDHEN and CDR2 SYDVKM. The CDR3 sequence is 15 residues long. CDR3 in DNA: TGTGCCAGCAGGCCAGCGGGACAGGGGAATCAGCCCCAGCATTTT. The encoded protein is CASRPAGQGNQPQHF.

The J gene is TRBJ2-7, the V gene TRBV19; 8 bases are a match to TRBD2. The CDR3 length is 13 residues. V gave up 11 bases and J gave up 2 bases; unmatched junction bases: 8. In germline, CDR1 is LNHDA, CDR2 SQIVND (reference sequence). The CDR3 spells CASGGFPPYEQYF. The DNA of the CDR3 is TGTGCCTCGGGAGGGTTTCCCCCCTACGAGCAGTACTTC. Variable domain in full (rest from reference TRBV19 and TRBJ2-7): DGGITQSPKYLFRKEGQNVTLSCEQNLNHDAMYWYRQDPGQGLRLIYYSQIVNDFQKGDIAEGYSVSREKKESFPLTVTSAQKNPTAFYLCASGGFPPYEQYFGPGTRLTVT.

The V and J genes are TRBV28 and TRBJ2-3; 10 positions match TRBD2. Germline V CDR1 and CDR2: MDHEN, SYDVKM. The CDR3 contains 16 residues. V lost 4 bases, J lost 6 bases, and 10 bases stayed unmatched. The DNA for the CDR3 is TGTGCCAGCAGTTCCGCCGGGACTAGCGTTCCGGATACGCAGTATTTT. Its protein is CASSSAGTSVPDTQYF.

The chain uses TRBV5-1 and TRBJ1-1; 7 nucleotides match TRBD1. This CDR3 region has 15 residues. The V and J ends lost 3 bases and 5 bases, in that order; junction bases with no gene match: 10. In germline, CDR1 is SGHRS, CDR2 YFSETQ. CDR3 coding DNA: TGCGCCAGCAGCTGGCGCGGGGACAGCGGAACTGAAGCTTTCTTT. It yields the protein CASSWRGDSGTEAFF.

The chain couples TRBV4-1 to TRBJ2-3, with D possibly called TRBD1 or TRBD2 (5 bases each). The CDR3 covers 15 residues. Germline CDR1 is MGHRA and CDR2 is YSYEKL. The V gene lost 4 bases and the J gene lost 2 bases, with 13 bases spanning the gap. Here the CDR3 reads CASSPRGGYTDTQYF. CDR3 DNA sequence: TGCGCCAGCAGCCCCCGGGGCGGGTACACAGATACGCAGTATTTT.

The sample holds a few counts of this clone. V and J are TRBV27 and TRBJ2-7, with a tentative D call TRBD2 (6 bases). Trimming left V 2 bases short and J 3 bases short, with 8 bases between. The CDR3 totals 13 residues. Germline V gene data show CDR1 as MNHEY and CDR2 as SMNVEV (reference sequence). The CDR3 nucleotides are TGTGCCAGCAGTTTAATCGGGGGCTACGAGCAGTACTTC. It encodes CASSLIGGYEQYF.

As regards this clone: In the same sample, other DNA sequences code for this CDR3. The rearrangement links TRBV19 to TRBJ2-6, with D perhaps matching TRBD1 (5 bases). The CDR3 runs to 15 residues. The V end was cut by 3 bases, the J end by 0 bases, with 6 bases between. Germline V gene lookup returns CDR1 LNHDA and CDR2 SQIVND (reference sequence). The CDR3 DNA follows: TGTGCCAGTAGTATTGGGGCCTCTGGGGCCAACGTCCTGACTTTC. Protein: CASSIGASGANVLTF.